These 14 T cell receptor beta chains were all obtained from the same sample, sequenced in a study of blood T cell repertoires in COVID-19. Only in-frame clones appear in the TCRdb table, and some are missing; sequencing was by immunoSEQ multiplex PCR. The sample has a few hundred thousand clones; roughly 86% are singletons. The specimen sequenced was peripheral blood. The receptors here all came from a woman in her 30s with COVID-19, enrolled during active disease.

This clone was seen once. This chain links TRBV3-1 (or the pseudogene TRBV3-2) with TRBJ2-5, with 16 bases aligning to TRBD2. This CDR3 contains 17 residues. CDR1 is LGHDT, CDR2 YNNKEL, per germline (reference sequence). V was clipped by 3 bases and J by 2 bases; unmatched bases: 3. The CDR3 region has the DNA TGTGCCAGCAGCCAGGGGGGACTAGCGGGAGGGCAAGAGACCCAGTACTTC. Protein sequence: CASSQGGLAGGQETQYF.

The V call is TRBV15, the J call TRBJ2-2, with TRBD2 identical over 14 bases. V trimming: 2 bases; J trimming: 0 bases; junction bases outside the gene matches: 5. The CDR3 is 19 amino acids. Germline CDR1 and CDR2: LNHNV and YYDKDF (reference sequence). DNA of the CDR3: TGTGCCACCAGCAGACCCACGACTAGCGGGAGGGCGAACACCGGGGAGCTGTTTTTT. It translates to CATSRPTTSGRANTGELFF.

The chain employs TRBV3-1 (or the pseudogene TRBV3-2) and TRBJ2-7; no reliable D call. The germline gives CDR1 LGHDT, CDR2 YNNKEL (reference sequence). This CDR3 region has 14 residues. Trimming took 4 bases from V and 1 from J, leaving 11 bases between them. CDR3 in amino acids: CASSLPGRSYEQYF. As DNA, the CDR3 is TGTGCCAGCAGCCTCCCCGGTCGGTCCTACGAGCAGTACTTC.

V is TRBV7-2 and J is TRBJ2-5; the match to TRBD2 covers 7 bases. The CDR3 length is 14 residues. V lost 5 bases, J lost 4 bases, and 7 bases stayed unmatched. CDR1 and CDR2 (germline): SGHTA, FQGNSA. The chain's CDR3 is CASSPRLAGETQYF. DNA for the CDR3: TGTGCCAGCAGCCCGAGACTAGCAGGAGAGACCCAGTACTTC.

This chain connects TRBV6-5 to TRBJ1-2; D gene ambiguous. Trimming removed 7 bases from V and 4 bases from J, with 13 bases in between. This CDR3 has 13 residues. Germline V gene lookup returns CDR1 MNHEY and CDR2 SVGAGI. The CDR3 here is CASTRGPGYGYTF. CDR3 nucleotide sequence: TGTGCCAGCACTCGAGGGCCTGGCTATGGCTACACCTTC.

This sequence joins TRBV6-5 and TRBJ1-3, with 7 bases identical to TRBD1. After removal of 5 bases from V and 4 bases from J, the junction contained 5 bases not matched to a gene. The length of the CDR3 is 14 residues. CDR1 and CDR2 from the germline V gene are MNHEY and SVGAGI. CDR3 residues: CASSPGQAGNTIYF. CDR3 DNA sequence: TGTGCCAGCAGTCCCGGACAGGCGGGAAACACCATATATTTT.

V gene TRBV24-1 combines with J gene TRBJ2-1, with D uncertain. Germline V gene data show CDR1 as KGHDR and CDR2 as SFDVKD. V dropped 7 bases and J dropped 3 bases, with 3 bases sitting between them. This CDR3 spans 11 amino acids. As DNA, the CDR3 is TGTGCCACCAGCGGCTACAATGAGCAGTTCTTC. It is translated as CATSGYNEQFF.

The chain is built from TRBV6-1 and TRBJ1-1; 7 bases fit TRBD1. CDR1 is MNHNS, CDR2 SASEGT, per germline. This CDR3 region has 15 residues. V trimming: 2 bases; J trimming: 6 bases; junction bases outside the gene matches: 9. The CDR3 nucleotides read TGTGCCAGCAGTGAATCGCAAGGGACAGTCGCTGAAGCTTTCTTT. Protein: CASSESQGTVAEAFF.

This clone appeared once. This chain uses TRBV11-2 with TRBJ1-2, with D tentatively TRBD1 (5 bases). Germline V gene lookup returns CDR1 SGHAT and CDR2 FQNNGV. CDR3 length equals 18 residues. V shed 8 bases and J shed 0 bases, with 25 bases lying between them. The CDR3 here is CASAISGDGPDSNYGYTF. Here the CDR3 DNA reads TGTGCCAGCGCGATATCGGGGGACGGACCAGACTCTAACTATGGCTACACCTTC.

The chain recombines TRBV28 with TRBJ1-5; D might be TRBD1 (5 bases). The germline V gene encodes CDR1 MDHEN and CDR2 SYDVKM. Deletions cut 3 bases from V and 3 bases from J, with 12 bases between. This CDR3 has 15 amino acids. The CDR3 loop is CASSLGGWDNQPQHF. Written as DNA, the CDR3 is TGTGCCAGCAGTTTGGGGGGATGGGACAATCAGCCCCAGCATTTT.

This chain uses TRBV21-1 with TRBJ2-3; no DNA check was done on the table's D call, TRBD2. TRBV21-1 constitutes a pseudogene. The CDR3 is made up of 15 amino acids. DNA of the CDR3: TGTGCCAGCAGCAAACACAAGCCAAGGGAGGATACGCAGTATTTT. Translated, it gives CASSKHKPREDTQYF.

V gene TRBV16 combines with J gene TRBJ2-2; D is possibly TRBD2 (5 bases). Germline V CDR1 and CDR2: KGHSY, FQNENV. This CDR3 contains 16 residues. V lost 10 bases, J lost 1 base, and 19 bases lay in between. CDR3 residues: CATKAPRSGNTGELFF. For the CDR3, the DNA is TGTGCCACCAAAGCACCGAGGAGCGGGAACACCGGGGAGCTGTTTTTT. The entire variable domain, with the rest obtained from reference TRBV16 and TRBJ2-2, is as follows: GEEVAQTPKHLVRGEGQKAKLYCAPIKGHSYVFWYQQVLKNEFKFLISFQNENVFDETGMPKERFSAKCLPNSPCSLEIQATKLEDSAVYFCATKAPRSGNTGELFFGEGSRLTVL.

The gene calls are TRBV28 and TRBJ2-1; 7 bases are shared with TRBD1. Trimming took 4 bases from V and 4 from J; bases not matched to a gene: 10. Germline V CDR1 and CDR2: MDHEN, SYDVKM. This CDR3 spans 16 amino acids. CDR3 DNA sequence: TGTGCCAGCAGTTCACCCAGGATGGGACAGTACAATGAGCAGTTCTTC. It encodes CASSSPRMGQYNEQFF.

As DNA, the CDR3 is TGTGCCACCAGTGGACCCTACGGGACAGATACGCAGTATTTT. It is translated as CATSGPYGTDTQYF. V is TRBV24-1 and J is TRBJ2-3; D is unresolved. V was shortened by 5 bases and J by 3 bases, with 11 bases between the two germline ends. CDR3 length equals 14 residues. Germline CDR1 and CDR2: KGHDR and SFDVKD.